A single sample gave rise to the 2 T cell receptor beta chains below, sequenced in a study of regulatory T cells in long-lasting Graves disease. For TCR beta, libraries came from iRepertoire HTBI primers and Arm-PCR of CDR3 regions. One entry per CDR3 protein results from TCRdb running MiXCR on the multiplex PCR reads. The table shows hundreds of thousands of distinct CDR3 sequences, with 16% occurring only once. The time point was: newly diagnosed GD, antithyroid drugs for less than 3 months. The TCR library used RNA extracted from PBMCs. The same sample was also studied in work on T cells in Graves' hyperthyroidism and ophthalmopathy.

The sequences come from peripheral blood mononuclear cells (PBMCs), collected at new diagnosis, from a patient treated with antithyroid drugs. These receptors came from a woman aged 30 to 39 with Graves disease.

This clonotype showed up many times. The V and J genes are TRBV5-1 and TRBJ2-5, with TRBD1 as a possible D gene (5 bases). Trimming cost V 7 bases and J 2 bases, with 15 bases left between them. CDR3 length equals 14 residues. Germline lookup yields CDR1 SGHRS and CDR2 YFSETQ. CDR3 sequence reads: CASFPGLWQETQYF. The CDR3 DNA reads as TGCGCCAGCTTCCCAGGGTTGTGGCAAGAGACCCAGTACTTC. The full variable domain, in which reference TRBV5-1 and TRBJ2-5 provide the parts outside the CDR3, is KAGVTQTPRYLIKTRGQQVTLSCSPISGHRSVSWYQQTPGQGLQFLFEYFSETQRNKGNFPGRFSGRQFSNSRSEMNVSTLELGDSALYLCASFPGLWQETQYFGPGTRLLVL.

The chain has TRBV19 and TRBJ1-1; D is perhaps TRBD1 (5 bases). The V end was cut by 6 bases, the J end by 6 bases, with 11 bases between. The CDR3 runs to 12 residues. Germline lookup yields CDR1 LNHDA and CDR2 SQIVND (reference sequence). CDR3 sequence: CASRGGSAEAFF. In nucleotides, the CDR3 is TGTGCCAGTAGGGGGGGGAGTGCTGAAGCTTTCTTT.